Listed below are T cell receptor beta chains from one sample, sequenced in a study of naive and memory T cell subsets. MiXCR was run by TCRdb on the UMI-ligation and nested PCR reads, yielding one entry per CDR3 protein. The top ten clones hold around 0.14% of a sample with 130,000 to 150,000 distinct CDR3 sequences, approximately 15% of them seen once. Sequencing input: naive CD4+ T cells from blood. The origin of the receptors is a human donor in good health. Each CDR3 is given with its conserved first and last residue. D genes are given only for firm matches. Only some rows state a clone size, as once, few, many or a class for expanded clones.

abundance: few; j_gene: TRBJ2-1; v_gene: TRBV15; d_gene: -; CDR3aa: CATSLGPNEQFF; CDR3nt: TGTGCCACCAGCTTAGGGCCCAATGAGCAGTTCTTC
abundance: -; j_gene: TRBJ2-2; v_gene: TRBV11-2; d_gene: TRBD1; CDR3aa: CASSLWQGAENTGELFF; CDR3nt: TGTGCCAGCAGCTTATGGCAGGGGGCAGAGAACACCGGGGAGCTGTTTTTT
abundance: few; j_gene: TRBJ1-6; v_gene: TRBV28; d_gene: -; CDR3aa: CASSWPGTYNSPLHF; CDR3nt: TGTGCCAGCAGTTGGCCGGGAACCTATAATTCACCCCTCCACTTT
abundance: -; j_gene: TRBJ2-4; v_gene: TRBV12-3/TRBV12-4; d_gene: TRBD1; CDR3aa: CASSNNEGARNIQYF; CDR3nt: TGTGCCAGCAGCAACAATGAGGGGGCCCGGAACATTCAGTACTTC
abundance: -; j_gene: TRBJ2-1; v_gene: TRBV7-2; d_gene: -; CDR3aa: CASSLNGANVQFF; CDR3nt: TGTGCCAGCAGCTTAAACGGGGCTAATGTGCAGTTCTTC
abundance: -; j_gene: TRBJ1-3; v_gene: TRBV9; d_gene: TRBD1; CDR3aa: CASSSRPGQGIRNTIYF; CDR3nt: TGTGCCAGCAGCTCTAGACCCGGACAGGGGATAAGAAACACCATATATTTT
abundance: few; j_gene: TRBJ1-2; v_gene: TRBV2; d_gene: -; CDR3aa: CASTTGIRGYTF; CDR3nt: TGTGCCAGCACAACAGGGATTCGAGGCTACACCTTC
abundance: few; j_gene: TRBJ1-1; v_gene: TRBV7-3; d_gene: -; CDR3aa: CASSSLPVRNTEAFF; CDR3nt: TGTGCCAGCAGCTCCCTCCCAGTGAGGAACACTGAAGCTTTCTTT
abundance: once; j_gene: TRBJ1-1; v_gene: TRBV20-1; d_gene: -; CDR3aa: CSARDAGTVNTEAFF; CDR3nt: TGCAGTGCTAGAGACGCCGGGACGGTGAACACTGAAGCTTTCTTT
abundance: few; j_gene: TRBJ2-1; v_gene: TRBV4-1; d_gene: -; CDR3aa: CASSQEMPCPTTKFF; CDR3nt: TGCGCCAGCAGCCAGGAAATGCCCTGTCCCACCACGAAGTTCTTC
abundance: few; j_gene: TRBJ2-1; v_gene: TRBV6-6; d_gene: TRBD2; CDR3aa: CASSPAGAGGPSYNEQFF; CDR3nt: TGTGCCAGCAGTCCCGCGGGAGCGGGAGGACCCTCCTACAATGAGCAGTTCTTC
abundance: few; j_gene: TRBJ2-7; v_gene: TRBV7-2; d_gene: TRBD2; CDR3aa: CASSSGLAGGNEQYF; CDR3nt: TGTGCCAGCAGTTCGGGACTAGCGGGAGGCAACGAGCAGTACTTC
abundance: -; j_gene: TRBJ2-2; v_gene: TRBV15; d_gene: TRBD1; CDR3aa: CATSNRGRAGELFF; CDR3nt: TGTGCCACCAGCAACAGGGGAAGGGCCGGGGAGCTGTTTTTT
abundance: -; j_gene: TRBJ2-5; v_gene: TRBV20-1; d_gene: -; CDR3aa: CSARAPPQETQYF; CDR3nt: TGCAGTGCTAGAGCCCCCCCTCAGGAGACCCAGTACTTC
abundance: few; j_gene: TRBJ1-6; v_gene: TRBV3-1; d_gene: TRBD1; CDR3aa: CASTSGQGANSPLHF; CDR3nt: TGTGCCAGCACCTCGGGACAGGGGGCTAATTCACCCCTCCACTTT
abundance: few; j_gene: TRBJ2-3; v_gene: TRBV12-3/TRBV12-4; d_gene: -; CDR3aa: CASSRRRPGGGDTQYF; CDR3nt: TGTGCCAGCAGTCGAAGACGCCCAGGGGGAGGAGATACGCAGTATTTT
abundance: few; j_gene: TRBJ2-1; v_gene: TRBV5-5; d_gene: -; CDR3aa: CASSLGLGGLNEQFF; CDR3nt: TGTGCCAGCAGCTTGGGGCTAGGGGGTCTAAATGAGCAGTTCTTC
abundance: -; j_gene: TRBJ1-5; v_gene: TRBV6-5; d_gene: -; CDR3aa: CASSHQTGNNQPQHF; CDR3nt: TGTGCCAGCAGTCACCAGACAGGCAACAATCAGCCCCAGCATTTT
abundance: few; j_gene: TRBJ2-2; v_gene: TRBV11-2; d_gene: -; CDR3aa: CASSSWLRARGTGELFF; CDR3nt: TGTGCCAGCAGCTCGTGGCTGAGGGCCCGAGGGACCGGGGAGCTGTTTTTT
abundance: -; j_gene: TRBJ2-3; v_gene: TRBV20-1; d_gene: TRBD2; CDR3aa: CSAATSGRRTDTQYF; CDR3nt: TGCAGTGCTGCGACTAGCGGGAGGCGCACAGATACGCAGTATTTT
abundance: -; j_gene: TRBJ2-3; v_gene: TRBV5-1; d_gene: -; CDR3aa: CASSKADTQYF; CDR3nt: TGCGCCAGCAGCAAAGCAGATACGCAGTATTTT
abundance: -; j_gene: TRBJ2-7; v_gene: TRBV28; d_gene: TRBD1; CDR3aa: CASSLWGQGAPYEQYF; CDR3nt: TGTGCCAGCAGTTTATGGGGACAGGGGGCCCCCTACGAGCAGTACTTC
abundance: few; j_gene: TRBJ2-7; v_gene: TRBV20-1; d_gene: TRBD2; CDR3aa: CSAIRWTSGSYEQYF; CDR3nt: TGCAGTGCTATACGATGGACTAGCGGGAGTTACGAGCAGTACTTC
abundance: -; j_gene: TRBJ2-4; v_gene: TRBV14; d_gene: -; CDR3aa: CASSQGWRGAKNIQYF; CDR3nt: TGTGCCAGCAGTCAAGGATGGCGTGGGGCCAAAAACATTCAGTACTTC
abundance: -; j_gene: TRBJ1-2; v_gene: TRBV4-3; d_gene: -; CDR3aa: CASSQEPCNYGYTF; CDR3nt: TGCGCCAGCAGCCAAGAGCCCTGTAACTATGGCTACACCTTC
abundance: -; j_gene: TRBJ2-7; v_gene: TRBV25-1; d_gene: TRBD2; CDR3aa: CASTRTASGTYEQYF; CDR3nt: TGTGCCAGCACCCGAACGGCTAGCGGGACCTACGAGCAGTACTTC
abundance: few; j_gene: TRBJ2-7; v_gene: TRBV5-1; d_gene: -; CDR3aa: CASSWRDATYEQYF; CDR3nt: TGCGCCAGCAGCTGGAGGGACGCGACCTACGAGCAGTACTTC
abundance: -; j_gene: TRBJ2-2; v_gene: TRBV12-3/TRBV12-4; d_gene: TRBD2; CDR3aa: CASSRGNSGGPGELFF; CDR3nt: TGTGCCAGCAGCCGCGGGAATAGCGGGGGCCCCGGGGAGCTGTTTTTT